The entry that follows covers one T cell receptor (beta chain) sequence. Patients with Susac syndrome fulfilled recently defined diagnostic criteria for definite or probable disease. The data were obtained in a study of CD8 T cells in Susac syndrome. V lost 0 bases to trimming and J lost 1 base, with 12 bases between them. This CDR3 has 15 amino acids. Looked up from germline, CDR1 is DFQATT and CDR2 is SNEGSKA (reference sequence). RNA in amounts of roughly 0.5 to 1 ug was reverse transcribed with random hexamers. It was immunoSEQ multiplex PCR that amplified TCR beta CDR3 across 54 Vbeta and 13 Jbeta. Each CDR3 protein gets one entry after TCRdb re-called the immunoSEQ multiplex PCR reads with MiXCR. The sample holds hundreds of thousands of distinct CDR3 sequences; roughly 93% are singletons and the top ten take around 0.15%.

The origin of this receptor is a human donor with Susac syndrome. Sequenced material: CD4+ T cells from PBMCs. This chain uses TRBV20-1 with TRBJ2-5; D remains unclear. Here the CDR3 reads CSARDISAAQETQYF. CDR3 DNA sequence: TGCAGTGCTAGAGATATTTCGGCGGCCCAAGAGACCCAGTACTTC.